This T cell receptor (beta chain) was sequenced during a study of long-term antiretroviral therapy in people with HIV. At the survey level, the v3.0 immunoSEQ assay was run. Data came from immunoSEQ multiplex PCR; TCRdb stores just in-frame clones and leaves some out. This table holds about 38,000 clones, over 75% found once. The study's findings and limits: From about 2003 to 2017, blood was obtained, possibly while participants received older ART regimens.

Comments on this clone: Its matching antigen is unknown.

This CDR3 has 15 residues. The ends lost 11 bases at V and 1 base at J; junction bases unmatched: 12. Germline V CDR1 and CDR2: ENHRY, SYGVKD. This rearrangement joins TRBV10-3 to TRBJ2-3, with 7 bases lining up with TRBD2. This receptor was obtained from a man in his late teens or twenties with HIV. This specimen was unsorted PBMCs, taken 1.5 years after starting antiretroviral therapy. This chain's CDR3 is CAVGVAGVGTDTQYF. CDR3 DNA sequence: TGTGCCGTGGGGGTGGCGGGAGTTGGCACAGATACGCAGTATTTT.